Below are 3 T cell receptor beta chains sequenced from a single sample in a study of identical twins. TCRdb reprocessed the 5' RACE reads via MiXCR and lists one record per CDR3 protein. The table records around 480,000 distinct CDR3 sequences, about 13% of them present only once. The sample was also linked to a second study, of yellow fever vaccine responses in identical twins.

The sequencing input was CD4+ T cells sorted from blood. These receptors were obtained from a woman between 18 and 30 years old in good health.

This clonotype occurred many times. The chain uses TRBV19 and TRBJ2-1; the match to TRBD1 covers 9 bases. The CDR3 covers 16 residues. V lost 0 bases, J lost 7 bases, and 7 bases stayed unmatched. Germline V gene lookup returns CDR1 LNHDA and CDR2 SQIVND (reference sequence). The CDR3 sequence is CASSIDRDRVGNEQFF. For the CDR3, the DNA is TGTGCCAGTAGTATAGATCGGGACAGGGTAGGTAATGAGCAGTTCTTC.

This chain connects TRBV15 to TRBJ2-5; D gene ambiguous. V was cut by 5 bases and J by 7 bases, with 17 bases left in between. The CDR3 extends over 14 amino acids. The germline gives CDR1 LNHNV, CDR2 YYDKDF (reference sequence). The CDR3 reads CATSSDEKEGTQYF. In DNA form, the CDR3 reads TGTGCCACCAGCTCGGACGAGAAAGAAGGGACCCAGTACTTC.

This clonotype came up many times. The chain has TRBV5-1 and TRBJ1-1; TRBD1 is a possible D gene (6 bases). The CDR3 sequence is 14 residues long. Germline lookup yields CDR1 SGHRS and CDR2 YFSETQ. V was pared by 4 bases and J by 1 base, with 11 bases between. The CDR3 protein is CASSGRGENTEAFF. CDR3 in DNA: TGCGCCAGCAGCGGTAGGGGGGAGAACACTGAAGCTTTCTTT.